One sample yielded the 10 T cell receptor beta chains listed below, sequenced in a study of cytomegalovirus exposure and HLA in healthy donors. The PCR employed 60 Vbeta primers together with 13 Jbeta primers. The repertoire was sequenced with immunoSEQ multiplex PCR; TCRdb's copy has only in-frame clones and lacks some. This sample has over 110,000 clones, with 78% found just once. The sequenced material came from PBMCs. The origin of the receptors is a female donor in good health and CMV-seronegative.

As concerns this clone: Its ends do not fully match the called genes, so a read error is possible. The rearrangement joins TRBV7-9 to TRBJ1-1; 7 nucleotides agree with TRBD1. Germline CDR1 reads SEHNR; CDR2 reads FQNEAQ (reference sequence). The CDR3 length is 16 residues. For the CDR3, the DNA is TGTTCCAGCAGCTCTTCAAAGGGGGCCATGGACACTGAAGCTTTCTTT. This translates into CSSSSSKGAMDTEAFF. The full variable domain, completed using reference TRBV7-9 and TRBJ1-1, is DTGVSQNPRHKITKRGQNVTFRCDPISEHNRLYWYRQTLGQGPEFLTYFQNEAQLEKSRLLSDRFSAERPKGSFSTLEIQRTEQGDSAMYLCSSSSSKGAMDTEAFFGQGTRLTVV.

J is TRBJ1-6 and V is TRBV19; D not resolved. Germline CDR1 and CDR2: LNHDA and SQIVND (reference sequence). CDR3 length: 14 residues. Trimming cost V 5 bases and J 6 bases, with 11 bases left between them. The chain's CDR3 is CASSDGSFNSPLHF. CDR3 sequence (DNA): TGTGCCAGTAGTGACGGGTCTTTTAATTCACCCCTCCACTTT. The variable domain in full, with the rest retrieved from reference TRBV19 and TRBJ1-6, is DGGITQSPKYLFRKEGQNVTLSCEQNLNHDAMYWYRQDPGQGLRLIYYSQIVNDFQKGDIAEGYSVSREKKESFPLTVTSAQKNPTAFYLCASSDGSFNSPLHFGNGTRLTVT.

This rearrangement joins TRBV10-2 to TRBJ1-2, with a possible D match to TRBD1 (6 bases). Germline CDR1 WSHSY, CDR2 SAAADI. Trimming cost V 6 bases and J 0 bases, with 20 bases left between them. This CDR3 is built from 17 residues. CDR3 in amino acids: CASSPFKYGQTNYGYTF. The CDR3, as DNA: TGCGCCAGCAGCCCGTTTAAGTACGGACAGACTAACTATGGCTACACCTTC.

The V and J genes are TRBV6-1 and TRBJ2-3; possibly TRBD2 for D (5 bases). Looked up from germline, CDR1 is MNHNS and CDR2 is SASEGT. Trimming pared 7 bases from V and 5 bases from J, leaving 16 bases between. The CDR3 extends over 14 amino acids. The CDR3 spells CASNPALRGDTQYF. The CDR3 coding sequence is TGTGCCAGCAACCCGGCCCTCCGGGGAGATACGCAGTATTTT.

The chain recombines TRBV5-1 with TRBJ2-2; TRBD1 is a possible D gene (5 bases). The CDR3 contains 16 residues. V lost 4 bases to trimming and J lost 6 bases, with 19 bases between them. The germline CDR1 and CDR2 sequences are SGHRS and YFSETQ. The CDR3 sequence is CASSRHDRARAGELFF. In DNA form, the CDR3 reads TGCGCCAGCAGCCGCCATGACAGAGCCCGGGCCGGGGAGCTGTTTTTT.

V and J are TRBV10-3 and TRBJ1-1; no definite D call. In germline, CDR1 is ENHRY, CDR2 SYGVKD. The CDR3 loop spans 16 amino acids. The V gene lost 3 bases and the J gene lost 4 bases, with 18 bases spanning the gap. In DNA form, the CDR3 reads TGTGCCATCAGTGATGGCTTGGGAGGGAGGAGCACTGAAGCTTTCTTT. It is translated as CAISDGLGGRSTEAFF.

The chain recombines TRBV4-1 with TRBJ1-2; D call uncertain. The CDR3 sequence is 15 residues long. V shed 0 bases and J shed 0 bases, with 8 bases lying between them. Per germline, CDR1 MGHRA and CDR2 YSYEKL. CDR3 bases: TGCGCCAGCAGCCAAGAAACAGCAACTAACTATGGCTACACCTTC. Translating gives CASSQETATNYGYTF.

The chain combines TRBV5-8 with TRBJ1-5; 8 bases map to TRBD1. The germline gives CDR1 SGHTS, CDR2 YDEGEE. This CDR3 comprises 14 residues. V shed 4 bases and J 7 bases; nucleotides not matched to a gene: 7. CDR3 nucleotide sequence: TGTGCCAGCAGCGATGGACAGGGCTGGCAGCCCCAGCATTTT. Protein sequence: CASSDGQGWQPQHF. The complete variable domain, with remaining parts taken from reference TRBV5-8 and TRBJ1-5, reads EAGVTQSPTHLIKTRGQQATLRCSPISGHTSVYWYQQALGLGLQFLLWYDEGEERNRGNFPPRFSGRQFPNYSSELNVNALELEDSALYLCASSDGQGWQPQHFGDGTRLSIL.

The CDR3, as DNA: TGTGCCAGCAGTGAGCTTAGGACAGGGGGCATTGGAGATACGCAGTATTTT. This codes for CASSELRTGGIGDTQYF. The chain recombines TRBV2 with TRBJ2-3; 11 bases line up with TRBD1. With V trimmed by 3 bases and J by 5 bases, 10 bases remained unmatched. CDR1 and CDR2 (germline): SNHLY, FYNNEI. This CDR3 is built from 17 residues.

J is TRBJ1-1 and V is TRBV6-6, with 8 bases aligning to TRBD1. CDR3 length: 16 residues. The V and J ends lost 5 bases and 0 bases, in that order; junction bases with no gene match: 8. CDR1 MNHNY and CDR2 SVGAGI come from the germline V gene (reference sequence). In DNA, the CDR3 is TGTGCCAGCAGTGGGGGACAGGTCCTCATGAACACTGAAGCTTTCTTT. Translated: CASSGGQVLMNTEAFF.